Below, one TCR beta chain is given with its context. This clone was found a few times. This clone's antigen is unknown. No base-level quality is on record; no much larger clone is a single base apart. This record comes from a study of blood T cell repertoires in COVID-19 (dated by TCRdb to the early 2020s). General notes on the study: The collaborator samples originated in the United States, Italy and Spain and spanned the acute and convalescent phases of COVID-19. The prospective study material was composed of cDNA or gDNA derived from T cells, B-cell-depleted T cells, or PBMCs. The dataset comprised deeply sampled blood TCRbeta repertoires from subjects exposed to, actively infected with, or recovered from COVID-19. The repertoires were made available in a free public database intended to serve as a resource for research on the immune response to SARS-CoV-2. The samples were drawn from the first 160 participants of the ongoing ImmuneRACE study and from some 1,300 subjects provided by 6 global collaborators. A de-identified subject ID, COVID-19 status, age in years and sex were almost always included in the sample metadata. HLA class I and class II types, where available, came from metadata supplied by the sample provider rather than from assay-based typing. What the work shows at the level of the full study, not this receptor alone: The amount of clinical and demographic metadata varied by source and participant and was provided uncurated.

In the germline V gene, CDR1 corresponds to SGHTA and CDR2 to FQGTGA. Taken from cysteine to phenylalanine, the CDR3 has 15 residues. The entry retains the CDR3 DNA only, 45 bases that are in frame from base 1. The junction shows trimming of 4 bases on V and 5 bases on J, and the gene matches do not reach 5 bases of it. TCRbeta CDR3 regions were amplified from genomic DNA by means of the immunoSEQ Assay, a bias-controlled multiplex PCR. Processing in the source paper ran as follows. Within the assay, amplification of reference gene primers was used to estimate how many nucleated cells each sample contained. To quantify the absolute abundance of each unique TCRbeta CDR3 rearrangement, sequence reads were collapsed and filtered. Productive Simpson clonality was computed per sample as the square root of Simpson's diversity index over productive rearrangements. Sourced from immuneACCESS, this table was stored by TCRdb with only in-frame sequences that have V and J called. A share of the clones is absent; for the studies checked, an unresolved V gene accounts for under half, and the remainder has no known explanation. D and trimming were read from the DNA, whereas the V and J calls and clone size are those reported in that table. This sample comprises 140,000 to 150,000 clones, about 88% of them detected only once. Over 2% of the sample belongs to the ten largest clones.

The collaborating institutions used their own protocols to collect whole blood in K2EDTA tubes. For TCRbeta analysis, collaborator samples were shipped as frozen whole blood, as isolated PBMCs, or as DNA extracted from either sample type. The chain couples TRBV7-3 to TRBJ2-2, and 9 junctional nucleotides match TRBD2. The receptor's source is a human donor in a cohort sampled during active COVID-19. Source material: peripheral blood. The DNA sequence reads TGTGCCAGCAGCTATAGCGGGGGCCCTACCGGGGAGCTGTTTTTT. It translates to CASSYSGGPTGELFF.